The 21 T cell receptor beta chains given below trace back to one sample, sequenced in a study of blood T cell repertoires in COVID-19. TCRdb's table, derived via immunoSEQ multiplex PCR, lists solely in-frame clones and lacks some. The sample lists 250,000 to 350,000 clones; about nine tenths were seen once. Sequenced: peripheral blood. These receptors were collected from a woman between 50 and 59 years old who had recovered from COVID-19.

The rearrangement uses TRBV12-5 and TRBJ2-1, with unresolved D. The germline V and J ends were trimmed by 3 bases and 8 bases, with 2 bases remaining between them. Germline loops: CDR1 LGHNT, CDR2 FRNRAP. CDR3 length equals 10 residues. The CDR3 DNA reads TGTGCTAGTGGTTTCGATGAGCAGTTCTTC. This sequence encodes CASGFDEQFF.

The rearrangement joins TRBV5-4 to TRBJ1-2; 7 bases are a match to TRBD1. The V segment lost 7 bases and the J segment 4 bases; nucleotides outside the gene matches: 10. Germline lookup yields CDR1 SGHNT and CDR2 YYREEE (reference sequence). CDR3 length: 14 residues. The chain's CDR3 is CASGQYRGSYGYTF. DNA of the CDR3: TGTGCCAGCGGGCAGTACAGGGGAAGCTATGGCTACACCTTC.

The genes are TRBV2 and TRBJ1-3; a weak D match, TRBD1 (6 bases). The CDR3 has 15 residues. Germline lookup yields CDR1 SNHLY and CDR2 FYNNEI. Trimming removed 7 bases at V and 2 bases at J, with 15 bases between. CDR3 region: CASNKDRFTGNTIYF. Written as DNA, the CDR3 is TGTGCCAGCAATAAAGACAGGTTTACTGGAAACACCATATATTTT.

This clone has only one observation. The V and J genes are TRBV23-1 and TRBJ2-3; weak D call: TRBD1 (6 bases). TRBV23-1 is an ORF, with its function uncertain. V lost 5 bases and J lost 2, with 14 bases in between. There are 15 residues in the CDR3. CDR3 amino acids: CASSTDRPFTDTQYF. DNA for the CDR3: TGCGCCAGCAGTACAGACAGGCCCTTCACAGATACGCAGTATTTT.

The gene calls are TRBV30 and TRBJ1-3; D ambiguous. CDR1 and CDR2 from the germline V gene are GTSNPN and SVGIG (reference sequence). CDR3 size: 12 residues. The V gene lost 0 bases and the J gene lost 6 bases, with 6 bases spanning the gap. CDR3 sequence reads: CAWSVLVNTIYF. The DNA for the CDR3 is TGTGCCTGGAGTGTACTCGTAAACACCATATATTTT.

The CDR3 spells CASSPGGGPPSYEQYF. CDR3 DNA sequence: TGCGCCAGCAGCCCTGGGGGAGGACCACCTTCCTACGAGCAGTACTTC. The chain has TRBV5-1 and TRBJ2-7, with D perhaps matching TRBD2 (6 bases). The germline CDR1 and CDR2 sequences are SGHRS and YFSETQ. Between the trimmed V and J ends, which lost 4 bases and 1 base, there was a span of 18 bases. The CDR3 contains 16 residues.

This chain uses TRBV9 with TRBJ2-2; 8 bases fit TRBD2. The CDR3 extends over 15 amino acids. V gave up 4 bases and J gave up 6 bases; unmatched junction bases: 8. Germline assignment: CDR1 SGDLS and CDR2 YYNGEE. The CDR3 region has the DNA TGTGCCAGCAGCCACCGGGAGGGATGGGCCGGGGAGCTGTTTTTT. Translation: CASSHREGWAGELFF. The full variable domain, completed using reference TRBV9 and TRBJ2-2, is DSGVTQTPKHLITATGQRVTLRCSPRSGDLSVYWYQQSLDQGLQFLIQYYNGEERAKGNILERFSAQQFPDLHSELNLSSLELGDSALYFCASSHREGWAGELFFGEGSRLTVL.

This clone was seen only a few times. The chain links TRBV5-5 to TRBJ1-2, with TRBD1 matching 12 bases. This CDR3 comprises 15 residues. The germline gives CDR1 SGHKS, CDR2 YYEKEE (reference sequence). The V segment lost 4 bases and the J segment 7 bases; nucleotides outside the gene matches: 8. The CDR3 DNA follows: TGTGCCAGCAGCCCGCCGGGACAGGGGGCGAGTGGCTACACCTTC. Translation: CASSPPGQGASGYTF. The full variable domain, in which reference TRBV5-5 and TRBJ1-2 provide the parts outside the CDR3, is DAGVTQSPTHLIKTRGQQVTLRCSPISGHKSVSWYQQVLGQGPQFIFQYYEKEERGRGNFPDRFSARQFPNYSSELNVNALLLGDSALYLCASSPPGQGASGYTFGSGTRLTVV.

This chain joins TRBV13 and TRBJ1-6, with TRBD1 as a possible D gene (5 bases). Germline lookup yields CDR1 PRHDT and CDR2 FYEKMQ (reference sequence). CDR3 length: 16 residues. Deletions cut 5 bases from V and 2 bases from J, with 13 bases between. The CDR3 reads CASSPRAGAYNSPLHF. In DNA form, the CDR3 reads TGTGCCAGCAGCCCCAGGGCGGGGGCCTATAATTCACCCCTCCACTTT.

The chain combines TRBV9 with TRBJ2-7; 8 positions agree with TRBD2. The germline CDR1 and CDR2 sequences are SGDLS and YYNGEE. V lost 4 bases, J lost 4 bases, and 4 bases stayed unmatched. The CDR3 contains 13 residues. CDR3 residues: CASSTGTSYEQYF. CDR3 sequence (DNA): TGTGCCAGCAGCACCGGGACTAGTTACGAGCAGTACTTC.

This clone was found a few times. V is TRBV5-1 and J is TRBJ2-1; 11 bases fit TRBD2. Germline V lookup: CDR1 SGHRS, CDR2 YFSETQ. The CDR3 is 14 amino acids. Trimming at V came to 6 bases and at J to 6 bases, leaving 5 bases not matched to a gene. CDR3 residues: CASNLAGGPNEQFF. The DNA of the CDR3 is TGCGCCAGCAACCTAGCGGGAGGTCCCAATGAGCAGTTCTTC.

The chain recombines TRBV7-8 with TRBJ1-2; 10 positions agree with TRBD1. V lost 5 bases to trimming and J lost 8 bases; unmatched junction nucleotides: 5. The germline V gene has CDR1 SGHVS and CDR2 FQNEAQ. There are 13 residues in the CDR3. CDR3 sequence reads: CASSRGQGVGYTF. CDR3 nucleotide sequence: TGTGCCAGCAGCCGAGGACAGGGGGTAGGCTACACCTTC. The variable domain in full, completed from reference TRBV7-8 and TRBJ1-2, reads GAGVSQSPRYKVAKRGQDVALRCDPISGHVSLFWYQQALGQGPEFLTYFQNEAQLDKSGLPSDRFFAERPEGSVSTLKIQRTQQEDSAVYLCASSRGQGVGYTFGSGTRLTVV.

This sequence joins TRBV2 and TRBJ1-4; TRBD1 might be the D (6 bases). The CDR3 has 14 amino acids. V lost 6 bases and J lost 8, with 16 bases in between. Germline V gives CDR1 SNHLY, CDR2 FYNNEI. In DNA, the CDR3 is TGTGCCAGCAGCTCACAGGGTGGTGAAGAAAAACTGTTTTTT. It encodes CASSSQGGEEKLFF.

This sequence joins TRBV7-3 and TRBJ2-3; TRBD2 matches 9 bases. The CDR3 runs 17 residues. The V gene end was trimmed by 5 bases and the J gene end by 6 bases; junction bases not matched to a gene: 15. Germline V CDR1 and CDR2: SGHTA, FQGTGA. The CDR3 region has the DNA TGTGCCAGCAGCGCCTGGGGCGGGGGGGCCATTTCCGATACGCAGTATTTT. Its protein product is CASSAWGGGAISDTQYF.

A single count supports this clone. The chain couples TRBV29-1 to TRBJ2-1; perhaps TRBD2 as D (6 bases). The CDR3 has 12 amino acids. V was pared by 5 bases and J by 9 bases, with 14 bases between. CDR1 and CDR2 (germline): SQVTM, ANQGSEA. CDR3 loop: CSVYRLVSEQFF. In DNA, the CDR3 is TGCAGCGTTTACCGACTAGTCAGTGAGCAGTTCTTC.

This clone was recorded once. V and J are TRBV19 and TRBJ2-7, with D possibly matching TRBD1 (6 bases). Germline values: CDR1 LNHDA, CDR2 SQIVND (reference sequence). The CDR3 runs to 14 residues. The V and J ends lost 3 bases and 9 bases respectively, with 18 bases between them. This CDR3 reads CASSMDSMSRGQYF. Here the CDR3 DNA reads TGTGCCAGTAGTATGGACAGCATGAGCCGCGGGCAGTACTTC.

The CDR3 is CASSLSPSADTQYF. The CDR3 DNA is TGCGCCAGCAGCCTTAGCCCTAGCGCAGATACGCAGTATTTT. The chain uses TRBV4-3 and TRBJ2-3; D perhaps matches TRBD2 (6 bases). Germline values: CDR1 LGHNA, CDR2 YSLEER. The CDR3 has 14 amino acids. V gave up 4 bases and J gave up 4 bases, with 12 bases separating them.

This clone was counted a single time. The gene calls are TRBV29-1 and TRBJ2-6, with TRBD1 as a possible D gene (7 bases). Looked up from germline, CDR1 is SQVTM and CDR2 is ANQGSEA. This CDR3 is built from 15 residues. V dropped 6 bases and J dropped 3 bases, with 15 bases sitting between them. CDR3 loop: CSVRQGGLGANVLTF. CDR3 DNA sequence: TGCAGCGTACGACAGGGAGGACTTGGGGCCAACGTCCTGACTTTC.

This clone was observed a single time. This sequence joins TRBV6-5 and TRBJ1-6; TRBD1 is a possible D gene (6 bases). The V gene's germline CDR1 is MNHEY and CDR2 SVGAGI. The CDR3 consists of 15 residues. Trimming took off 5 bases at V and 11 bases at J, with 19 bases between the two ends. The DNA for the CDR3 is TGTGCCAGCAGTACGATACAGGGCTCCAATCCACCCCTCCACTTT. This translates into CASSTIQGSNPPLHF.

The gene calls are TRBV24-1 and TRBJ2-5; 7 bases agree with TRBD2. The germline V gene has CDR1 KGHDR and CDR2 SFDVKD. The ends lost 5 bases at V and 5 bases at J; junction bases unmatched: 10. This CDR3 has 15 amino acids. The CDR3 is CATSVGGLVAETQYF. CDR3 sequence (DNA): TGTGCCACCAGTGTGGGAGGGCTGGTCGCCGAGACCCAGTACTTC.

The chain has TRBV7-9 and TRBJ1-5; TRBD1 matches 7 bases. Trimming took 4 bases from V and 2 from J; bases not matched to a gene: 2. Germline V CDR1 and CDR2: SEHNR, FQNEAQ (reference sequence). This CDR3 has 14 amino acids. The CDR3 is CASSSGQGNQPQHF. For the CDR3, the DNA is TGTGCCAGCAGCTCCGGACAGGGCAATCAGCCCCAGCATTTT.